The subject of this entry is one TCR beta chain. TCRdb's copy holds only in-frame clones and misses some; the assay was immunoSEQ multiplex PCR. The data show 150,000 to 200,000 clones, approximately 89% seen once. Germline V gene lookup returns CDR1 LNHNV and CDR2 YYDKDF (reference sequence). V lost 0 bases to trimming and J lost 7 bases, with 10 bases between them. This CDR3 spans 15 amino acids. These data are taken from a study of blood T cell repertoires in COVID-19. The sequence came from a woman aged 55 to 70 with acute or convalescent COVID-19. The chain recombines TRBV15 with TRBJ1-6, with D unresolved. The sample taken for sequencing was peripheral blood. CDR3 loop: CATSRDQVANSPLHF. The CDR3 DNA reads as TGTGCCACCAGCAGAGATCAGGTCGCCAATTCACCCCTCCACTTT.